These 20 T cell receptor beta chains came from one sample sequenced in a study of blood T cells in healthy people across ages. For the second PCR, which ran for roughly 7 to 11 cycles, a sample-barcoded 5' primer and a J-beta primer mix were used. Each CDR3 protein is one row after TCRdb ran MiXCR on the 5' RACE reads. The data contain roughly 900,000 distinct CDR3 sequences, about 48% of them singletons. Sequenced material: blood. These TCRs come from a man aged 25 to 40 in good health.

V is TRBV5-1 and J is TRBJ2-4, with a weak D call TRBD1 (6 bases). The CDR3 covers 14 residues. Trimming stripped 4 bases from V and 8 bases from J, with 16 bases between. Per germline, CDR1 SGHRS and CDR2 YFSETQ. The CDR3 DNA is TGCGCCAGCAGCGCCGGGACACAAGGGGACATTCAGTACTTC. Its protein is CASSAGTQGDIQYF.

This clonotype occurred once. The rearrangement joins TRBV7-2 to TRBJ1-5; D remains unclear. Germline CDR1 SGHTA, CDR2 FQGNSA. There are 10 residues in the CDR3. Trimming took 8 bases from V and 4 from J, leaving 3 bases between them. CDR3 residues: CASLNQPQHF. The CDR3 DNA is TGTGCCAGCCTTAATCAGCCCCAGCATTTT.

The genes are TRBV7-2 and TRBJ2-2; TRBD2 matches 9 bases. After removal of 5 bases from V and 2 bases from J, the junction contained 6 bases not matched to a gene. This CDR3 is 16 amino acids long. Per the germline V gene, CDR1 is SGHTA and CDR2 is FQGNSA. CDR3 coding DNA: TGTGCCAGCAGCGTGCAGGGACTAGCTAACACCGGGGAGCTGTTTTTT. As protein: CASSVQGLANTGELFF.

This clonotype was seen only once. The chain couples TRBV3-1 to TRBJ1-1; D unclear. Deletions cut 4 bases from V and 7 bases from J, with 19 bases between. Germline V CDR1 and CDR2: LGHDT, YNNKEL (reference sequence). This CDR3 has 15 amino acids. In nucleotides, the CDR3 is TGTGCCAGCAGCCCTCAATGGGCAGAAACCTATGAAGCTTTCTTT. Translation gives CASSPQWAETYEAFF.

The chain joins TRBV21-1 to TRBJ2-7. TRBV21-1 is classified as a pseudogene. The CDR3 has 15 amino acids. CDR3 loop: CASSKGKESSYEQYF. The CDR3 coding sequence is TGTGCCAGCAGCAAAGGAAAGGAATCCTCCTACGAGCAGTACTTC.

This clonotype showed up just a few times. The chain carries TRBV12-3 or TRBV12-4 and TRBJ2-7; a possible D gene is TRBD2 (7 bases). V dropped 8 bases and J dropped 5 bases, with 19 bases sitting between them. The CDR3 covers 14 residues. The CDR3 sequence is CASALAGAFHEQYF. In nucleotides, the CDR3 is TGTGCCAGCGCTCTGGCGGGGGCTTTCCACGAGCAGTACTTC.

This chain joins TRBV20-1 and TRBJ2-2; TRBD2 might be the D (5 bases). CDR1 is DFQATT, CDR2 SNEGSKA, per germline (reference sequence). V was pared by 5 bases and J by 0 bases, with 10 bases between. This CDR3 contains 14 residues. The CDR3 reads CSAPHGTNTGELFF. CDR3 DNA: TGCAGTGCTCCGCACGGGACGAACACCGGGGAGCTGTTTTTT.

The rearrangement joins TRBV6-5 to TRBJ2-5; possible D gene TRBD1, 5 bases. Deletions cut 6 bases from V and 2 bases from J, with 13 bases between. The CDR3 is 14 amino acids. Germline loops: CDR1 MNHEY, CDR2 SVGAGI. In nucleotides, the CDR3 is TGTGCCAGCAGCGAAAACGCAGGGCAAGAGACCCAGTACTTC. Protein: CASSENAGQETQYF.

This clonotype was recorded a few times. J is TRBJ1-2 and V is TRBV5-1; weak D call: TRBD1 (5 bases). Deletions cut 0 bases from V and 5 bases from J, with 11 bases between. Germline V gene sequence: CDR1 SGHRS, CDR2 YFSETQ. The CDR3 is 14 amino acids. CDR3 nucleotide sequence: TGCGCCAGCAGCTTGGAGGGGCCCCTATATGGCTACACCTTC. It codes for CASSLEGPLYGYTF.

This clonotype was picked up many times. J is TRBJ2-7 and V is TRBV12-3 or TRBV12-4; 7 positions agree with TRBD1. J gave up 6 bases and V 3 bases, and 8 bases lay outside the gene matches. This CDR3 is built from 14 residues. As DNA, the CDR3 is TGTGCCAGCAGTTTCTCGACAGGGATTTCCGAGCAGTACTTC. Translated: CASSFSTGISEQYF.

This sequence joins TRBV7-9 and TRBJ2-1; D is possibly TRBD1 or TRBD2 (5 bases each). The CDR3 is 14 residues long. Germline assignment: CDR1 SEHNR and CDR2 FQNEAQ (reference sequence). Trimming took off 3 bases at V and 13 bases at J, with 19 bases between the two ends. CDR3 sequence (DNA): TGTGCCAGCAGCTTCGGGGCCGTGGGAGAGACCCAGTTCTTC. Translated, it gives CASSFGAVGETQFF.

This clonotype was seen only a few times. The rearrangement uses TRBV25-1 and TRBJ1-2, with D tentatively TRBD1 (6 bases). Trimming pared 6 bases from V and 8 bases from J, leaving 13 bases between. Germline V gene data show CDR1 as MGHDK and CDR2 as SYGVNS. This CDR3 spans 12 amino acids. CDR3 nucleotides: TGTGCCAGCAGCGTGGGGGCTTACGGCTACACCTTC. Its translation is CASSVGAYGYTF.

The chain is built from TRBV4-1 and TRBJ2-1, with 12 bases identical to TRBD2. The J segment lost 0 bases and the V segment lost 0 bases, leaving 6 bases of the junction unmatched. Germline assignment: CDR1 MGHRA and CDR2 YSYEKL. The CDR3 extends over 19 amino acids. The CDR3 coding sequence is TGCGCCAGCAGCCAAGAATGGACTAGCGGGGATTACTCCTACAATGAGCAGTTCTTC. Translation gives CASSQEWTSGDYSYNEQFF.

The genes are TRBV7-9 and TRBJ2-7, with D possibly being TRBD1 (6 bases). V shed 5 bases and J shed 5 bases, with 13 bases lying between them. This CDR3 spans 13 amino acids. CDR1 is SEHNR, CDR2 FQNEAQ, per germline (reference sequence). Here the CDR3 reads CASSPVGDNEQYF. The CDR3 nucleotides are TGTGCCAGCAGCCCCGTTGGGGACAACGAGCAGTACTTC.

This clonotype showed up just a few times. V and J are TRBV29-1 and TRBJ2-1, with D possibly being TRBD1 or TRBD2 (7 bases each). Germline values: CDR1 SQVTM, CDR2 ANQGSEA. Trimming removed 3 bases at V and 15 bases at J, with 21 bases between. CDR3 size: 13 residues. This CDR3 reads CSVERRGGYDAFF. The CDR3 coding sequence is TGCAGCGTTGAGCGCAGGGGGGGTTATGATGCGTTCTTC.

The CDR3 region is CASKDPGNEKLFF. The CDR3 coding sequence is TGTGCCAGCAAGGACCCGGGAAATGAAAAACTGTTTTTT. This chain connects TRBV12-3 or TRBV12-4 to TRBJ1-4; D remains unclear. The CDR3 contains 13 residues. Trimming shortened V by 7 bases and J by 5 bases, and 11 bases separated the two germline ends.

This clonotype was counted a few times. The rearrangement joins TRBV7-2 to TRBJ2-7; D tentatively fits TRBD1 or TRBD2 (5 bases each). There are 15 residues in the CDR3. The germline V gene has CDR1 SGHTA and CDR2 FQGNSA. Trimming removed 1 base at V and 2 bases at J, with 12 bases between. CDR3 DNA sequence: TGTGCCAGCAGCTTAGATTTGGGGACGACCTACGAGCAGTACTTC. It translates to CASSLDLGTTYEQYF.

This clonotype was detected only a few times. The rearrangement uses TRBV28 and TRBJ1-1; D not resolved. The CDR3 loop spans 12 amino acids. Deletions cut 6 bases from V and 4 bases from J, with 9 bases between. Germline V CDR1 and CDR2: MDHEN, SYDVKM. As DNA, the CDR3 is TGTGCCAGCAGCCTAGTGAGCACTGAAGCTTTCTTT. This encodes CASSLVSTEAFF.

The V and J genes are TRBV7-9 and TRBJ2-7; 9 bases fit TRBD1. The assigned J gene may be wrong: the sequence end matches TRBJ2-5 better. The CDR3 covers 16 residues. CDR1 and CDR2 from the germline V gene are SEHNR and FQNEAQ (reference sequence). Here the CDR3 reads CASSSSDTGGAETQYF. DNA for the CDR3: TGTGCCAGCAGCTCCTCTGATACAGGGGGCGCCGAGACCCAGTACTTC.

J is TRBJ1-5 and V is TRBV12-5, with a possible D match to TRBD1 (5 bases). Germline V gene lookup returns CDR1 LGHNT and CDR2 FRNRAP. The CDR3 covers 14 residues. Trimming removed 7 bases at V and 5 bases at J, with 15 bases between. As DNA, the CDR3 is TGTGCTAGTGCCCTAGACGGGACGTATCAGCCCCAGCATTTT. Translation: CASALDGTYQPQHF.